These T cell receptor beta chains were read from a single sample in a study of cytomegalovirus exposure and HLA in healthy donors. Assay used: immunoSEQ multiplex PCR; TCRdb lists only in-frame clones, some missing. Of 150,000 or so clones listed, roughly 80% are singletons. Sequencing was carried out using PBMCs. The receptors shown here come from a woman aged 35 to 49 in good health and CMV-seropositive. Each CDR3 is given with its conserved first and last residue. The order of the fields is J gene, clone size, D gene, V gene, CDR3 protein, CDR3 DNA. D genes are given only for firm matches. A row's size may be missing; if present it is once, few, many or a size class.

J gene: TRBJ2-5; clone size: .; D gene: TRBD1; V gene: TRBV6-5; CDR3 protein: CASSYSGTGVGETQYF; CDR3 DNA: TGTGCCAGCAGTTACTCTGGGACAGGGGTAGGGGAGACCCAGTACTTC
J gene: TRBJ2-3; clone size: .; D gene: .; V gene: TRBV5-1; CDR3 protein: CASSTTGFTDTQYF; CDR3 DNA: TGCGCCAGCAGCACAACAGGGTTCACAGATACGCAGTATTTT
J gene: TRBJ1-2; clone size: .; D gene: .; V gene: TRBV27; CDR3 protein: CASSLDSAYGYTF; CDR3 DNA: TGTGCCAGCAGTTTAGACAGTGCCTATGGCTACACCTTC
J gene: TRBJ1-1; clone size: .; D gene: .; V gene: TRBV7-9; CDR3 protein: CASSLVPYEAFF; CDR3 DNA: TGTGCCAGCAGCTTAGTTCCCTATGAAGCTTTCTTT
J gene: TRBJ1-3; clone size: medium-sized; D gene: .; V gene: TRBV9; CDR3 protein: CASSVGVGGNTIYF; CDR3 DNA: TGTGCCAGCAGCGTCGGGGTGGGGGGAAACACCATATATTTT
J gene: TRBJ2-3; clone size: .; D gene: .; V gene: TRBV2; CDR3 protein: CASQGQGGADTQYF; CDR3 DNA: TGTGCCAGCCAGGGGCAGGGTGGTGCAGATACGCAGTATTTT
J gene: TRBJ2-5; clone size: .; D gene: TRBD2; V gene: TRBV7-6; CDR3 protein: CASSLTGTSVETQYF; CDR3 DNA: TGTGCCAGCAGTTTAACCGGGACTAGCGTAGAGACCCAGTACTTC
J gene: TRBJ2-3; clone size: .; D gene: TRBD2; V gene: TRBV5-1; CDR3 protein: CASSRAGTSGATDTQYF; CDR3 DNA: TGCGCCAGCAGCAGAGCCGGGACTAGCGGGGCGACAGATACGCAGTATTTT
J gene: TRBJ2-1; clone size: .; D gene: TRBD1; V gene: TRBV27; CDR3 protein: CASSSRTGTGGGGQFF; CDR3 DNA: TGTGCCAGCAGTTCCCGTACCGGGACAGGGGGCGGGGGGCAGTTCTTC
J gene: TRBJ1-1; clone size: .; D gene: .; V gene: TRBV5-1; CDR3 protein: CASSATDQGLYTEAFF; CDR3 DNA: TGCGCCAGCAGCGCTACTGACCAGGGTCTCTACACTGAAGCTTTCTTT
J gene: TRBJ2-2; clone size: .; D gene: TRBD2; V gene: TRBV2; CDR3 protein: CASSGLAGETGELFF; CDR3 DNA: TGTGCCAGCAGTGGACTAGCGGGGGAGACCGGGGAGCTGTTTTTT
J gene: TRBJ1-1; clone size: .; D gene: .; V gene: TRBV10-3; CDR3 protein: CAISTSANTEAFF; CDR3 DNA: TGTGCCATCAGTACCAGCGCGAACACTGAAGCTTTCTTT
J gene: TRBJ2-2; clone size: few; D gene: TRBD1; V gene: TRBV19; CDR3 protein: CASTGTAVAGELFF; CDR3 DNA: TGTGCCAGTACCGGGACAGCGGTGGCCGGGGAGCTGTTTTTT
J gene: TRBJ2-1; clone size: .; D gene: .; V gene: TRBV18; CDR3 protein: CASSPSQGLNEQFF; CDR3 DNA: TGTGCCAGCTCACCAAGCCAGGGCCTCAATGAGCAGTTCTTC
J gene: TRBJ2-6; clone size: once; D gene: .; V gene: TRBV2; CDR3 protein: CATGTAGSGANVLTF; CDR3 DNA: TGTGCCACCGGAACGGCAGGCTCTGGGGCCAACGTCCTGACTTTC
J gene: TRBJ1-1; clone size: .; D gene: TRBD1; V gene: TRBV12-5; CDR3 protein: CASGWGTAHNTEAFF; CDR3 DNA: TGTGCTAGTGGTTGGGGGACAGCACATAACACTGAAGCTTTCTTT
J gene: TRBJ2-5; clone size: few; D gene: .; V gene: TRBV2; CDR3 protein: CASRRGGETQYF; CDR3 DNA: TGTGCCAGCCGTAGGGGGGGAGAGACCCAGTACTTC
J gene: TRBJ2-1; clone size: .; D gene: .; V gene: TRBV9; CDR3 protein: CASSGRRGDEQFF; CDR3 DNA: TGTGCCAGCAGCGGCCGCAGGGGCGATGAGCAGTTCTTC
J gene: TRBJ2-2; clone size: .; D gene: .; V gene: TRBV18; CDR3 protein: CASSLAGDTGELFF; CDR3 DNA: TGTGCCAGCTCATTGGCAGGGGACACCGGGGAGCTGTTTTTT
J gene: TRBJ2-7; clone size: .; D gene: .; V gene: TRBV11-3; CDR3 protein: CASSRDSLGEQYF; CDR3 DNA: TGTGCCAGCAGCCGGGACTCGCTGGGAGAGCAGTACTTC
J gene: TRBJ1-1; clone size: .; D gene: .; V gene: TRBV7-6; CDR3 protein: CASSPLPSKGAEAFF; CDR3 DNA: TGTGCCAGCAGCCCACTACCATCGAAGGGGGCTGAAGCTTTCTTT
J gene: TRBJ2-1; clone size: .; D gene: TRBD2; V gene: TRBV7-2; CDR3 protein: CASSLGSLAGSSSYNEQFF; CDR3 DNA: TGTGCCAGCAGCTTAGGGAGTCTAGCGGGCTCTAGCTCCTACAATGAGCAGTTCTTC
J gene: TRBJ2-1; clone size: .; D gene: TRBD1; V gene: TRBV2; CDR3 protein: CASSERQGVYNEQFF; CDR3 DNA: TGTGCCAGCAGTGAGCGGCAGGGGGTTTACAATGAGCAGTTCTTC
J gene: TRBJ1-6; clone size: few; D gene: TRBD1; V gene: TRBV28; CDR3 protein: CASSDDRGHNSPLHF; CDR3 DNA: TGTGCCAGCAGTGACGACAGGGGCCATAATTCACCCCTCCACTTT
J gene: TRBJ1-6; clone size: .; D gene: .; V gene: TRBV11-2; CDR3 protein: CASSWSGEPLHF; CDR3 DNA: TGTGCCAGCAGCTGGTCGGGAGAACCCCTCCACTTT
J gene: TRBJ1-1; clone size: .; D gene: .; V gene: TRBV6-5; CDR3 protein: CASSEASRSEAFF; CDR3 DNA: TGTGCCAGCAGTGAGGCGAGTCGGAGTGAAGCTTTCTTT
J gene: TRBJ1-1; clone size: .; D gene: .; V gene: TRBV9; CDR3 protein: CASSVAGGISTEAFF; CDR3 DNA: TGTGCCAGCAGCGTAGCGGGGGGGATCAGCACTGAAGCTTTCTTT
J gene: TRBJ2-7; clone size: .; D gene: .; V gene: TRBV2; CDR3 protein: CASNRVYEQYF; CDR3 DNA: TGTGCCAGCAATCGGGTCTACGAGCAGTACTTC
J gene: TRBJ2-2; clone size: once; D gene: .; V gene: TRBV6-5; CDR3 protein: CASSYGQVTGELFF; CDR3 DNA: TGTGCCAGCAGTTACGGTCAGGTGACCGGGGAGCTGTTTTTT
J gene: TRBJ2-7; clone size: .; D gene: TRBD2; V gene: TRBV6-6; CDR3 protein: CATSSGGLYEQYF; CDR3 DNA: TGTGCCACTTCGAGCGGGGGCCTTTACGAGCAGTACTTC
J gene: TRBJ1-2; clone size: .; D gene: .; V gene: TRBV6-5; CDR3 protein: CASRAGGRGGYTF; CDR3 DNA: TGTGCCAGTCGAGCGGGGGGGCGTGGAGGCTACACCTTC
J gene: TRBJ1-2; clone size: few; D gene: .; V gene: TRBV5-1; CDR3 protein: CASSLGAANYGYTF; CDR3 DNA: TGCGCCAGCAGCTTGGGGGCAGCTAACTATGGCTACACCTTC
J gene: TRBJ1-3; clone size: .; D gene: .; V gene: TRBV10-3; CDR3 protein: CAIKTQSSGNTIYF; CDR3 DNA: TGTGCCATCAAGACACAAAGCTCTGGAAACACCATATATTTT
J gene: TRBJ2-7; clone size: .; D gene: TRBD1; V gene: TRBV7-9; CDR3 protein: CASSFGGTGLLEQYF; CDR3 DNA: TGTGCCAGCAGCTTCGGCGGGACAGGCCTCTTGGAGCAGTACTTC
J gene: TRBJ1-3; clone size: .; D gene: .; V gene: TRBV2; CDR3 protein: CASLGQDGVGNTIYF; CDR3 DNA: TGTGCCAGCCTAGGGCAAGACGGGGTTGGAAACACCATATATTTT
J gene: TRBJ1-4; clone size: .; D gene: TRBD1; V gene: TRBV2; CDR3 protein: CATGQGALEKLFF; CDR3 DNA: TGTGCCACGGGACAGGGGGCATTGGAAAAACTGTTTTTT
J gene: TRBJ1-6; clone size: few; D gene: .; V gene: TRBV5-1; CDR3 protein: CASSSDLRVNSPLHF; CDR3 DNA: TGCGCCAGCAGCTCGGACTTACGCGTTAATTCACCCCTCCACTTT
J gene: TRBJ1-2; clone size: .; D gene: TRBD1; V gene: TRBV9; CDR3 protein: CASSVGQGVPYGYTF; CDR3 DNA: TGTGCCAGCAGCGTAGGGCAGGGGGTTCCCTATGGCTACACCTTC
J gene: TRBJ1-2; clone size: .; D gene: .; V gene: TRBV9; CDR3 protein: CASSATVSGYTF; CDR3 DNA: TGTGCCAGCAGCGCCACCGTTAGCGGCTACACCTTC
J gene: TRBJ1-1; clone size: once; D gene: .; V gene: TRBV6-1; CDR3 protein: CASTPPGTSAEAFF; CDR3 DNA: TGTGCCAGCACTCCCCCCGGGACATCTGCCGAAGCTTTCTTT
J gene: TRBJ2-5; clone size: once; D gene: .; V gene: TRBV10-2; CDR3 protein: CASSTQGGETQYF; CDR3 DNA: TGCGCCAGCAGTACACAGGGAGGGGAGACCCAGTACTTC
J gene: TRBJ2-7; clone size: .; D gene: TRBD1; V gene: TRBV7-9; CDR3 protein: CASSYSGTGGSQYF; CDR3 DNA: TGTGCCAGCAGCTACTCCGGGACAGGGGGGTCGCAGTACTTC
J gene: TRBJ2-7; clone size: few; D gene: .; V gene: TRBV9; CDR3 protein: CASSDRRTAAYEQYF; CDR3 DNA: TGTGCCAGCAGCGACCGCCGGACAGCAGCCTACGAGCAGTACTTC
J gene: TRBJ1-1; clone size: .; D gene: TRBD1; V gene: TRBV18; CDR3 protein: CASSPPGRQGVTEAFF; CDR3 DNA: TGTGCCAGCTCACCACCCGGCCGACAGGGGGTCACTGAAGCTTTCTTT
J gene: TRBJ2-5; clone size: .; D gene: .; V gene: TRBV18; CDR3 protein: CASSSQETQYF; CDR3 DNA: TGTGCCAGCTCATCGCAAGAGACCCAGTACTTC
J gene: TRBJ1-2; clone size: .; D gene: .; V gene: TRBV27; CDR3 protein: CASSPTGGFYGYTF; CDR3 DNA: TGTGCCAGCTCACCAACCGGGGGTTTCTATGGCTACACCTTC
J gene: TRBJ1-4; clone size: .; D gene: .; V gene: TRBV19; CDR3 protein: CASSDSAIRNLFF; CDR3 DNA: TGTGCCAGTAGTGACTCAGCGATTCGCAACCTGTTTTTT
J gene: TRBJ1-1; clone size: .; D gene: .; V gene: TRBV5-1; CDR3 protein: CASSLGFLIGGSDTEAFF; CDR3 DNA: TGCGCCAGCAGCTTGGGGTTTCTTATCGGGGGTTCGGACACTGAGGCTTTCTTT
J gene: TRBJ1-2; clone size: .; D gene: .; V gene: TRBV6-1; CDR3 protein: CASSVNYGYTF; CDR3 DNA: TGTGCCAGCAGTGTAAACTATGGCTACACCTTC
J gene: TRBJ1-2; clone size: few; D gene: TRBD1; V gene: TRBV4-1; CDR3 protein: CASSQEGTGYAGYTF; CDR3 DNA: TGCGCCAGCAGCCAAGAAGGGACAGGGTACGCTGGCTACACCTTC
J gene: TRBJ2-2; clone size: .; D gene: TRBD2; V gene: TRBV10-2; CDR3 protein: CASTILAGGTGELFF; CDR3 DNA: TGCGCCAGTACGATACTAGCGGGGGGCACCGGGGAGCTGTTTTTT
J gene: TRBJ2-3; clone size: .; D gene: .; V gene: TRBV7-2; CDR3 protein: CASSYRVDTQYF; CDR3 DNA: TGTGCCAGCAGCTACCGGGTGGATACGCAGTATTTT
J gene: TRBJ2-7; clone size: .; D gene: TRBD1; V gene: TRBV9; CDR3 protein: CASSVEQGGYEQYF; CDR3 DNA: TGTGCCAGCAGCGTAGAACAGGGGGGCTACGAGCAGTACTTC
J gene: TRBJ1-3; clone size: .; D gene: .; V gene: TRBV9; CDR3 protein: CASSVDWGQGNTIYF; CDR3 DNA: TGTGCCAGCAGCGTAGATTGGGGCCAGGGAAACACCATATATTTT
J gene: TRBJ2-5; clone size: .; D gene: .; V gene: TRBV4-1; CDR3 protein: CASSQQPGVEQYF; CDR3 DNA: TGCGCCAGCAGCCAACAGCCAGGGGTGGAGCAGTACTTC
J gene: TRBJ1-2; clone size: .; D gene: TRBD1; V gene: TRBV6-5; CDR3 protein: CASRSQDRGSSGYTF; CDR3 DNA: TGTGCCAGCAGGTCCCAGGACAGGGGCTCGTCTGGCTACACCTTC